The 27 T cell receptor beta chains below were found in one sample sequenced in a study of T cells in Graves' hyperthyroidism and ophthalmopathy. Researchers took RNA transcripts and amplified the TCR beta CDR3 regions from them. TCR CDR3 regions were first amplified by RT-PCR with HTBI primers. TCRdb recomputed calls from the multiplex PCR reads with MiXCR, one row per CDR3 protein. Seen here are 500,000 to 700,000 distinct CDR3 sequences, approximately 15% observed once, and the top ten hold more than 15%. Sequencing was done on a sample of blood. The receptors were sampled from a woman aged 18 to 35 with Graves' hyperthyroidism.

This clonotype was detected ten times or more. J is TRBJ1-1 and V is TRBV12-3 or TRBV12-4, with D possibly matching TRBD1 (5 bases). Trimming took off 2 bases at V and 1 base at J, with 8 bases between the two ends. CDR3 length: 14 amino acids. The CDR3 sequence is CASSLQGKNTEAFF. CDR3 DNA: TGTGCCAGCAGTTTACAGGGAAAGAACACTGAAGCTTTCTTT.

The chain links TRBV11-3 to TRBJ2-1; no clear D. Per germline, CDR1 SGHNT and CDR2 YENEEA. The CDR3 is 15 residues long. V was cut by 2 bases and J by 2 bases, with 10 bases left in between. CDR3 amino acids: CASSLRAFPYNEQFF. The CDR3 DNA reads as TGTGCCAGCAGCTTAAGAGCGTTCCCCTACAATGAGCAGTTCTTC.

This clonotype occurred a few times. The chain employs TRBV7-2 and TRBJ1-2, with a weak D call TRBD1 (6 bases). Per the germline V gene, CDR1 is SGHTA and CDR2 is FQGNSA. This CDR3 has 15 amino acids. The V end was cut by 1 base, the J end by 0 bases, with 9 bases between. In DNA, the CDR3 is TGTGCCAGCAGCTTAGGGGGGACATCTAACTATGGCTACACCTTC. Residues: CASSLGGTSNYGYTF.

This clonotype was recorded many times. The V gene is TRBV7-9, the J gene TRBJ1-2; no definite D call. The V and J ends lost 5 bases and 8 bases respectively, with 9 bases between them. The germline gives CDR1 SEHNR, CDR2 FQNEAQ (reference sequence). The CDR3 consists of 11 residues. As DNA, the CDR3 is TGTGCCAGCAGCCAGACTCGAGGCTACACCTTC. It yields the protein CASSQTRGYTF.

The chain carries TRBV7-9 and TRBJ2-5; D may correspond to TRBD1 or TRBD2 (5 bases each). CDR1 and CDR2 from the germline V gene are SEHNR and FQNEAQ (reference sequence). This CDR3 is built from 14 residues. V was shortened by 10 bases and J by 4 bases, with 19 bases between the two germline ends. The CDR3 spells CATSDSGPGETQYF. CDR3 DNA: TGTGCCACCAGTGATTCGGGGCCGGGAGAGACCCAGTACTTC.

With regard to this clonotype: A much larger clone lies a single base off, so this may be a read error. In this CDR3 the conserved last residue, phenylalanine or tryptophan, is missing, so a read error is likely. The V call is TRBV7-2, the J call TRBJ2-7; no firm D call. This CDR3 contains 15 residues. Germline-derived CDR1 and CDR2 are SGHTA and FQGNSA. Trimming took 1 base from V and 3 from J, leaving 13 bases between them. CDR3 residues: CASSLGYSVFYEQYL. For the CDR3, the DNA is TGTGCCAGCAGCTTAGGGTACTCCGTCTTCTACGAGCAGTACCTC.

This clonotype was seen only a few times. The chain carries TRBV15 and TRBJ2-6; 8 positions agree with TRBD1. Germline V gene sequence: CDR1 LNHNV, CDR2 YYDKDF (reference sequence). The CDR3 runs to 18 residues. After removal of 0 bases from V and 1 base from J, the junction contained 5 bases not matched to a gene. DNA for the CDR3: TGTGCCACCAGCAGAGAGGCCAGGGGGCCATCTGGGGCCAACGTCCTGACTTTC. Protein: CATSREARGPSGANVLTF.

The rearrangement joins TRBV3-1 to TRBJ1-5, with 12 bases identical to TRBD1. The V gene's germline CDR1 is LGHDT and CDR2 YNNKEL (reference sequence). The CDR3 is 19 residues long. Trimming took 3 bases from V and 0 from J; bases not matched to a gene: 9. The CDR3 DNA follows: TGTGCCAGCAGCCACCTTATGGGACAGGGGGCTTCTAGCAATCAGCCCCAGCATTTT. Encoded protein: CASSHLMGQGASSNQPQHF.

The sample holds many counts of this clonotype. V is TRBV20-1 and J is TRBJ2-1; a weak D match, TRBD2 (6 bases). The germline V gene encodes CDR1 DFQATT and CDR2 SNEGSKA (reference sequence). This CDR3 is 13 amino acids long. The CDR3 spells CRAGAGRDDEQFF. The CDR3, as DNA: TGCAGAGCCGGGGCGGGAAGGGACGATGAGCAGTTCTTC.

This clonotype was found many times. This rearrangement joins TRBV6-2 or TRBV6-3 to TRBJ2-7; TRBD1 agrees at 8 bases. Germline CDR1 is MNHEY and CDR2 is SVGEGT. The CDR3 sequence is 15 residues long. V shed 0 bases, J shed 2 bases, and the junction held 3 bases outside the gene matches. In DNA form, the CDR3 reads TGTGCCAGCAGTTACTCTAGGGACAGGACCTACGAGCAGTACTTC. The encoded protein is CASSYSRDRTYEQYF.

This chain connects TRBV20-1 to TRBJ2-2; a weak D match, TRBD1 (5 bases). With 1 base removed from V and 5 bases from J, the gap between germline ends came to 11 bases. Germline V gives CDR1 DFQATT, CDR2 SNEGSKA (reference sequence). The CDR3 runs 14 residues. This chain's CDR3 is CSARGAGRTGELFF. CDR3 nucleotide sequence: TGCAGTGCTAGAGGGGCAGGGCGGACCGGGGAGCTGTTTTTT.

On this clonotype: Sequence at one end of the junction differs from germline and may be a read error. V usage is TRBV5-5 and J usage is TRBJ1-2, with 7 nucleotides matching TRBD1. The CDR3 extends over 13 amino acids. Per the germline V gene, CDR1 is SGHKS and CDR2 is YYEKEE (reference sequence). Written as DNA, the CDR3 is TGTGCCAGCAGCTCAGGGGGTAACTATGGCTTCACCTTC. Protein product: CASSSGGNYGFTF.

This clonotype was counted only a few times. The J gene is TRBJ2-7, the V gene TRBV13; 10 bases align to TRBD2. J was trimmed by 1 base and V by 3 bases; bases with no gene match: 9. The CDR3 is made up of 17 amino acids. The V gene's germline CDR1 is PRHDT and CDR2 FYEKMQ (reference sequence). The CDR3 region is CASSFLASGGLSYEQYF. The CDR3 DNA reads TGTGCCAGCAGCTTCTTGGCTAGCGGGGGACTTTCCTACGAGCAGTACTTC.

The CDR3 sequence: CASSSTSGDYNEQFF. CDR3 coding DNA: TGTGCCAGCAGTTCGACTAGCGGGGATTACAATGAGCAGTTCTTC. The chain uses TRBV6-4 and TRBJ2-1; TRBD2 matches 11 bases. V shed 5 bases and J 4 bases; nucleotides not matched to a gene: 4. CDR1 MRHNA and CDR2 SNTAGT come from the germline V gene. This CDR3 region has 15 residues.

This clonotype occurred a few times. V and J are TRBV5-1 and TRBJ2-5; the D is unclear. Trimming removed 0 bases at V and 5 bases at J, with 14 bases between. The CDR3 runs 15 residues. The V gene's germline CDR1 is SGHRS and CDR2 YFSETQ. The CDR3, as DNA: TGCGCCAGCAGCTTGGGGGTTCTACGGCAGGAGACCCAGTACTTC. Translating it yields CASSLGVLRQETQYF.

This clonotype was seen many times. The chain uses TRBV11-3 and TRBJ2-5; 10 nucleotides agree with TRBD2. CDR1 and CDR2 (germline): SGHNT, YENEEA. The J segment lost 4 bases and the V segment lost 5 bases, leaving 13 bases of the junction unmatched. The CDR3 runs 17 residues. CDR3 sequence: CASSLASGGSRGETQYF. The CDR3 DNA reads TGTGCCAGCAGCCTAGCTAGCGGGGGCTCACGGGGAGAGACCCAGTACTTC.

This chain connects TRBV2 to TRBJ1-2; D ambiguous. V dropped 4 bases and J dropped 6 bases, with 21 bases sitting between them. CDR3 length equals 16 residues. Germline loops: CDR1 SNHLY, CDR2 FYNNEI. The CDR3 DNA is TGTGCCAGCAGTGGGGCAGCAGCTGCGACTTGGGATGGCTACACCTTC. Translation gives CASSGAAAATWDGYTF.

This clonotype was observed many times. This chain joins TRBV28 and TRBJ1-1; perhaps TRBD1 as D (6 bases). The CDR3 runs to 13 residues. The V end was cut by 7 bases, the J end by 0 bases, with 9 bases between. Per the germline V gene, CDR1 is MDHEN and CDR2 is SYDVKM. This chain's CDR3 is CASNYRVNTEAFF. CDR3 DNA sequence: TGTGCCAGCAACTACAGGGTGAACACTGAAGCTTTCTTT.

This clonotype appeared many times. The chain recombines TRBV6-1 with TRBJ1-3, with D tentatively TRBD1 (5 bases). From germline, CDR1 is MNHNS and CDR2 SASEGT. Trimming shortened V by 3 bases and J by 2 bases, and 11 bases separated the two germline ends. The CDR3 has 15 residues. CDR3 amino acids: CASSDSLGPGNTIYF. The CDR3 coding sequence is TGTGCCAGCAGTGACTCATTGGGGCCTGGAAACACCATATATTTT.

In its sample, this clonotype was seen a few times. This sequence joins TRBV4-1 and TRBJ2-6; tentatively, D is TRBD1 (8 bases). V lost 1 base and J 2 bases, leaving 18 bases between the germline ends. The CDR3 length is 19 residues. Germline values: CDR1 MGHRA, CDR2 YSYEKL. The CDR3 region is CASSQVIDRGGTGANVLTF. The CDR3 coding sequence is TGCGCCAGCAGCCAAGTTATAGACAGGGGAGGGACTGGGGCCAACGTCCTGACTTTC.

This clonotype came up many times. The rearrangement joins TRBV12-3 or TRBV12-4 to TRBJ2-3; a weak D match, TRBD2 (6 bases). This CDR3 has 15 amino acids. The ends were cut back, 3 bases at V and 0 bases at J, with 10 bases in the middle. CDR3 DNA: TGTGCCAGCAGTTTTTGGGCGGGGAGCACAGATACGCAGTATTTT. It yields the protein CASSFWAGSTDTQYF.

This clonotype was observed at least ten times. The gene calls are TRBV24-1 and TRBJ2-7; 10 bases map to TRBD2. V was pared by 3 bases and J by 2 bases, with 9 bases of the junction left unmatched. The CDR3 spans 17 residues. The germline gives CDR1 KGHDR, CDR2 SFDVKD. The CDR3 DNA reads as TGTGCCACCAGTGATGGTCTAGCGGGGGAAGCCGCCTACGAGCAGTACTTC. Amino acid sequence: CATSDGLAGEAAYEQYF.

This clonotype was counted at least ten times. The chain couples TRBV18 to TRBJ2-2, with unresolved D. CDR1 is KGHSH, CDR2 LQKENI, per germline. This CDR3 has 11 residues. V was clipped by 3 bases and J by 5 bases, with 1 base between them. The CDR3 DNA follows: TGTGCCAGCTCACCGACCGGGGAGCTGTTTTTT. It encodes CASSPTGELFF.

This clonotype was counted between two and nine times. The V gene is TRBV10-1, the J gene TRBJ2-1; TRBD2 agrees at 10 bases. The J segment lost 4 bases and the V segment lost 4 bases, leaving 7 bases of the junction unmatched. Germline V lookup: CDR1 WNHNN, CDR2 SYGVQD (reference sequence). This CDR3 region has 16 residues. The chain's CDR3 is CASSVKTSGRYNEQFF. The CDR3 bases are TGCGCCAGCAGTGTCAAGACTAGCGGGCGATACAATGAGCAGTTCTTC.

Comments on this clonotype: At one boundary the junction diverges from the germline segment, which might be a read error. The gene calls are TRBV11-2 and TRBJ2-7; 10 bases are shared with TRBD1. Per germline, CDR1 SGHAT and CDR2 FQNNGV. This CDR3 is built from 15 residues. This chain's CDR3 is CASREGTGAYYERYF. CDR3 coding DNA: TGTGCCAGCAGGGAAGGGACAGGGGCTTACTACGAGCGGTACTTC. Drawing the rest from reference TRBV11-2 and TRBJ2-7, the complete variable domain is EAGVAQSPRYKIIEKRQSVAFWCNPISGHATLYWYQQILGQGPKLLIQFQNNGVVDDSQLPKDRFSAERLKGVDSTLKIQPAKLEDSAVYLCASREGTGAYYERYFGPGTRLTVT.

Turning to this clonotype: It may be a read error: a sequence one base away is much more abundant. The chain couples TRBV20-1 to TRBJ2-1; D possibly corresponds to TRBD1 (5 bases). The V gene's germline CDR1 is DFQATT and CDR2 SNEGSKA (reference sequence). This CDR3 spans 18 amino acids. Trimming removed 0 bases at V and 3 bases at J, with 21 bases between. In nucleotides, the CDR3 is TGCAGTGCTAGAGATAGCCAGGGCAGGTTGCCGTACTACAATGAGCAGTTCTTC. Its protein is CSARDSQGRLPYYNEQFF.

This clonotype was recorded many times. The rearrangement uses TRBV7-9 and TRBJ2-7, with 9 bases aligning to TRBD2. CDR3 length equals 16 residues. Germline CDR1 and CDR2: SEHNR and FQNEAQ (reference sequence). The junction had 10 bases not matched to a gene; V was cut back by 1 base and J by 6 bases. The CDR3 region has the DNA TGTGCCAGCAGCTTAGACGGGCCTAGCGGGAAACGCGAGCAGTACTTC. It specifies CASSLDGPSGKREQYF.